This TCR beta chain stems from a study of OX40 agonist ivuxolimab in advanced cancers. Study information: Prior checkpoint blockade (anti-PD-1, anti-PD-L1 or anti-CTLA-4) was permitted; 40% had it. Study observations and caveats: The study observed clonal expansion of CD4+ and CD8+ blood T cells by week 6 at 0.1 to 3.0 mg/kg. In the 0.1-3.0 mg/kg groups, partial responders showed among the lowest expansion.

Method: immunoSEQ multiplex PCR; TCRdb's copy keeps in-frame clones and lacks some. The sample records approximately 73,000 clones, 85% to 90% being singletons. On this clone: Its antigen remains unidentified.

This specimen consisted of CD4+ or CD8+ T cells sorted from blood, obtained in a trial of the OX40 agonist ivuxolimab. The receptor comes from an adult with an advanced solid tumor such as melanoma, head and neck, liver or kidney cancer.

CDR3 loop: CASSIDRSTSGSSVGELFF. The CDR3, as DNA: TGTGCCAGTAGTATAGATCGCTCCACTAGCGGGAGTTCCGTCGGGGAGCTGTTTTTT. This chain connects TRBV19 to TRBJ2-2; 11 bases match TRBD2. J was trimmed by 7 bases and V by 0 bases; bases with no gene match: 13. Per germline, CDR1 LNHDA and CDR2 SQIVND (reference sequence). The CDR3 has 19 residues. The whole variable domain, filled in from reference TRBV19 and TRBJ2-2, reads DGGITQSPKYLFRKEGQNVTLSCEQNLNHDAMYWYRQDPGQGLRLIYYSQIVNDFQKGDIAEGYSVSREKKESFPLTVTSAQKNPTAFYLCASSIDRSTSGSSVGELFFGEGSRLTVL.